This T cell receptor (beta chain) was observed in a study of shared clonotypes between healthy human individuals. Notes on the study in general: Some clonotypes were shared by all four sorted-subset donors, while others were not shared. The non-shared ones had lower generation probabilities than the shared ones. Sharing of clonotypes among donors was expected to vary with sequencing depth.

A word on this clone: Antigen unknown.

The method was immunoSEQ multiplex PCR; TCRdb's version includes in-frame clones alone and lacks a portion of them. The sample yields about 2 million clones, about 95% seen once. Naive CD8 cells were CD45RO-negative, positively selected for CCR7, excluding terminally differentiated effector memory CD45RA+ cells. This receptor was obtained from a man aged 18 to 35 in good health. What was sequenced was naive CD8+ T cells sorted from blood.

The CDR3 sequence: CASSLASEASRMGLAFF. The CDR3 DNA follows: TGTGCCAGCAGCTTAGCGTCGGAGGCCAGTAGGATGGGATTAGCTTTCTTT. This chain joins TRBV7-9 and TRBJ1-1; D gene ambiguous. The germline gives CDR1 SEHNR, CDR2 FQNEAQ (reference sequence). Trimming pared 0 bases from V and 10 bases from J, leaving 24 bases between. The CDR3 extends over 17 amino acids.